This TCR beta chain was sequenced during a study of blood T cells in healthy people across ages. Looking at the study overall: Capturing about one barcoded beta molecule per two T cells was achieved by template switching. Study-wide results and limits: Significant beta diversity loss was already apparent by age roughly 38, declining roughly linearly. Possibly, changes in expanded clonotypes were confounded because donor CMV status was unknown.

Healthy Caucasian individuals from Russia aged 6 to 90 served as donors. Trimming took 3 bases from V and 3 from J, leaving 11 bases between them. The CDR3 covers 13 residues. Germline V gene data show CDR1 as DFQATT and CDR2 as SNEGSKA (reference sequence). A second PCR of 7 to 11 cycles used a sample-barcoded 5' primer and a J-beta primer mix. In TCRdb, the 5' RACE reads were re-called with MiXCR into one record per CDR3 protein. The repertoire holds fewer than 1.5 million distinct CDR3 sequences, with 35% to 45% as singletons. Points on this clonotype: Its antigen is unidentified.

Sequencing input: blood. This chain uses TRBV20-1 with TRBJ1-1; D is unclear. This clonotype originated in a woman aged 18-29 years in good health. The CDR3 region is CSARVSAYTEAFF. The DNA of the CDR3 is TGCAGTGCTAGGGTCTCGGCGTACACTGAAGCTTTCTTT.